The 19 T cell receptor delta chains given below trace back to one sample, sequenced in a study of γδ T cells in repeated Plasmodium falciparum infection. Gammadelta T cells were flow-sorted from PBMC into Vgamma9/Vdelta2+ and Vdelta2-negative populations for bulk analysis. TCRdb called clones anew from the multiplex PCR reads with CATT. The sample has some 100,000 delta-chain clones, under 1.5% seen once; the top ten hold around 8.5%. What was sequenced was gamma-delta T cells from blood. The receptors come from a pool of human donors (malaria-infected and uninfected, not separated).

This clone was counted many times. TCRdb's listed protein matches a much larger clone and diverges from this DNA's translation at residue 14, likely through a read error; the protein shown comes from the DNA. The CDR3 spells CACEKMGDTLKDKHIF. The CDR3 DNA reads as TGTGCCTGTGAGAAGATGGGGGATACCCTGAAGGATAAACACATCTTT. The V segment is TRDV2, and no J call was made; the D call TRDD3 from the table was never checked on the DNA. Germline lookup yields CDR1 GEAIGNYY and CDR2 EKD. There are 16 residues in the CDR3.

This clone was found a few times. The TCRdb record carries a much larger clone's protein, which differs from this DNA's translation at residue 4; a read error is the likely cause, and the protein listed here is the DNA translation. The V call is TRDV2, the J call TRDJ2, with D tentatively TRDD3 (6 bases). The J gene is not listed in TCRdb, so it was assigned here from a DNA match to germline. This CDR3 has 15 residues. Trimming removed 6 bases from V and 5 bases from J, with 18 bases in between. Per germline, CDR1 GEAIGNYY and CDR2 EKD. The CDR3 coding sequence is TGTGCCTGTAACAACGTGGGGATTGGTACAGCACAACTCTTCTTT. Translation gives CACNNVGIGTAQLFF.

This clone showed up just a few times. A far larger clone is only one base removed, so a read error is likely. At the DNA level, this CDR3 is encoded by other sequences in the same sample as well. CDR3 DNA: TGTGCTCTTGGGGAACAATCCGGGTACTGGGGGATCTCCTCTGACACCGATAAACTCATCTTC. It encodes CALGEQSGYWGISSDTDKLIF. TRDV1 is the V gene, and the J gene was not called; the table assigns TRDD3, which was not confirmed against the DNA. Per the germline V gene, CDR1 is TSWWSYY and CDR2 is QGS. The CDR3 loop spans 21 amino acids.

A few counts support this clone. The protein in TCRdb stems from a much larger clone and differs at residue 13 from this DNA's translation, likely a read error; here the protein is translated from the DNA. The chain is built from TRDV1 and TRDJ1; maybe TRDD2 (5 bases). Germline V gives CDR1 TSWWSYY, CDR2 QGS. CDR3 length equals 20 residues. Trimming took off 0 bases at V and 0 bases at J, with 23 bases between the two ends. As DNA, the CDR3 is TGTGCTCTTGGGGAACTTTCCTTACGTGCCGGAGACGGCGACACCGATAAACTCATCTTT. Amino acids: CALGELSLRAGDGDTDKLIF.

Points on this clone: A far larger clone is one base from this, pointing to a likely read error. The identical CDR3 is also encoded by other nucleotide sequences in the sample. V and J are TRDV1 and TRDJ1; D may be TRDD3 (6 bases). TCRdb offers no J gene call, so here the DNA was matched to germline to obtain one. Germline V gives CDR1 TSWWSYY, CDR2 QGS. The CDR3 is 25 amino acids. The V and J ends lost 0 bases and 0 bases respectively, with 38 bases between them. CDR3: CALGELHPRPSLGYSNESDTDKLIF. DNA for the CDR3: TGTGCTCTTGGGGAACTTCACCCCCGACCCTCCTTAGGATACTCAAACGAATCAGACACCGATAAACTCATCTTT.

This clone was found a few times. The translation of this DNA and the TCRdb protein of a much larger clone differ at residue 11, probably owing to a read error; the protein shown here is translated from the DNA. The chain links TRDV1 to TRDJ1, with a weak D call TRDD3 (6 bases). The J gene was missing in TCRdb and was found by matching the end of the DNA to germline. This CDR3 comprises 19 residues. V lost 4 bases, J lost 3 bases, and 27 bases lay in between. Germline V gene sequence: CDR1 TSWWSYY, CDR2 QGS. Here the CDR3 reads CALGVQAPRERYASDKLIF. CDR3 nucleotides: TGTGCTCTTGGGGTTCAGGCCCCACGCGAGAGATACGCTTCCGATAAACTCATCTTT.

Many counts were recorded for this clone. The chain couples TRDV1 to TRDJ1, with 8 bases identical to TRDD3. This CDR3 region has 27 residues. Germline values: CDR1 TSWWSYY, CDR2 QGS. The ends lost 4 bases at V and 0 bases at J; junction bases unmatched: 40. The CDR3 sequence is CALGVLGAPGLGDHHRDTTENTDKLIF. The CDR3 DNA reads TGTGCTCTTGGGGTACTAGGGGCTCCCGGCCTGGGGGACCACCACCGAGACACCACCGAAAACACCGATAAACTCATCTTT.

This clone appeared a few times. A far larger clone lies a single base away; this is likely a read error. Additional DNA sequences in this sample encode the identical CDR3. The chain recombines TRDV2 with TRDJ2; the match to TRDD3 covers 11 bases. TCRdb records no J gene; here it was assigned by comparing the DNA to germline. The V and J ends lost 1 base and 8 bases, in that order; junction bases with no gene match: 8. This CDR3 has 16 residues. Germline CDR1 and CDR2: GEAIGNYY and EKD. The CDR3 bases are TGTGCCTGTGACACTGGGGGATACGAGGGGACGGCACAACTCTTCTTT. Translating it yields CACDTGGYEGTAQLFF.

With regard to this clone: The amino acid sequence in TCRdb belongs to a much larger clone and departs from this DNA's translation at residue 12, likely a sequencing read error; the sequence shown is translated from the DNA. The V and J genes are TRDV1 and TRDJ2, with 11 bases aligning to TRDD3. Germline matching of the DNA provided the J gene here, since TCRdb leaves it blank. The CDR3 has 21 residues. Germline V CDR1 and CDR2: TSWWSYY, QGS. The J segment lost 3 bases and the V segment lost 2 bases, leaving 17 bases of the junction unmatched. The CDR3 nucleotides are TGTGCTCTTGGGGAAAAAGTCCTACTGGGGGATAGCTCAAAAATGACAGCACAACTCTTCTTT. Translation: CALGEKVLLGDSSKMTAQLFF.

Regarding this clone: Only one base separates this from a far larger clonotype, so it likely reflects a read error. Other DNA variants within this sample encode the same CDR3. This chain uses TRDV3 with TRDJ1; 7 bases map to TRDD3. The CDR3 covers 14 residues. Germline values: CDR1 TVYSNPD, CDR2 GDNSRS (reference sequence). The CDR3 DNA reads as TGTGCCTCTCAACTGGGGAGCCACACGGATAAACTCATCTTT. Translated, it gives CASQLGSHTDKLIF.

The sample holds many counts of this clone. The CDR3: CALGANGILGDTNTDKLIF. The CDR3 bases are TGTGCTCTTGGGGCGAATGGGATTCTGGGGGATACAAACACCGATAAACTCATCTTT. The rearrangement joins TRDV1 to TRDJ1; the match to TRDD3 covers 11 bases. No J gene was available from TCRdb, and it was assigned here by a germline match of the DNA. This CDR3 has 19 amino acids. Trimming took 4 bases from V and 0 from J; bases not matched to a gene: 13. Germline V gene sequence: CDR1 TSWWSYY, CDR2 QGS.

This clone was seen ten or more times. This chain links TRDV1 with TRDJ1; 8 bases align to TRDD3. Losses at the gene ends were 5 bases for V and 0 bases for J; bases not matched to a gene: 35. CDR1 is TSWWSYY, CDR2 QGS, per germline. This CDR3 comprises 25 residues. The CDR3 DNA is TGTGCTCTTGGGCCTACGTCCCCTTGTACTGGGGGTCCAAGACAATCCCTTCCGTACACCGATAAACTCATCTTT. This translates into CALGPTSPCTGGPRQSLPYTDKLIF.

For this clone: TCRdb's protein, taken from a much larger clone, differs from this DNA's translation at residue 4, likely owing to a read error; the protein displayed comes from the DNA. This chain connects TRDV1 to TRDJ1, with TRDD3 matching 10 bases. Germline loops: CDR1 TSWWSYY, CDR2 QGS. The CDR3 loop spans 20 amino acids. CDR3 amino acids: CALEELGDAYWGIGTDKLIF. The CDR3 bases are TGTGCTCTTGAGGAACTTGGGGATGCGTACTGGGGGATTGGAACCGATAAACTCATCTTT.

Points on this clone: This is likely an artifact of a read error, given a far larger clone one base away. The chain carries TRDV3 and TRDJ1; TRDD3 matches at 7 bases. TCRdb offers no J gene call, so here the DNA was matched to germline to obtain one. CDR3 length: 16 residues. Trimming took 2 bases from V and 4 from J; bases not matched to a gene: 16. CDR1 and CDR2 from the germline V gene are TVYSNPD and GDNSRS (reference sequence). CDR3 sequence reads: CAFGRSPRRIRDKLIF. CDR3 DNA sequence: TGTGCCTTTGGTCGATCCCCACGGCGGATACGCGATAAACTCATCTTT.

This clone was recorded a few times. Since a far larger clone is one base different, this is likely a read error. Other DNA sequences within the sample encode an identical CDR3. The V gene is TRDV3, the J gene TRDJ1; 9 bases fit TRDD3. This CDR3 region has 21 residues. The germline V gene has CDR1 TVYSNPD and CDR2 GDNSRS (reference sequence). J gave up 2 bases and V 2 bases, and 27 bases lay outside the gene matches. The chain's CDR3 is CAFSPVPTSRLLGDLTDKLIF. The CDR3 DNA sequence: TGTGCCTTTTCCCCAGTTCCTACATCTCGGCTACTGGGGGACCTAACCGATAAACTCATCTTT.

On this clone itself: TCRdb attributes to this sequence the protein of a much larger clone, which differs from the DNA translation at residue 10; a read error is likely, and the protein displayed is translated from the DNA. The gene calls are TRDV2 and TRDJ1; D not resolved. The J gene comes from matching the DNA to germline here; TCRdb lacks it. The CDR3 loop spans 14 amino acids. Germline CDR1 is GEAIGNYY and CDR2 is EKD. The CDR3 region has the DNA TGTGCCTGTGACCCGATTGCTTACACCGGTAAACTCATCTTT. Translated, it gives CACDPIAYTGKLIF.

This clone has more than one count but fewer than ten. TCRdb lists the protein of a much larger clone for this DNA, which differs at residue 10, so this is likely a read error; the protein given here is translated from the DNA itself. The chain combines TRDV1 with TRDJ1; TRDD3 aligns across 12 bases. Germline values: CDR1 TSWWSYY, CDR2 QGS. J gave up 4 bases and V 2 bases, and 17 bases lay outside the gene matches. This CDR3 region has 20 residues. This chain's CDR3 is CALGEIGKPMLGDTGDKLIF. CDR3 sequence (DNA): TGTGCTCTTGGGGAAATAGGTAAACCCATGCTGGGGGATACGGGCGATAAACTCATCTTT.

This clone has only a few counts. Since a far larger clone is one base different, this is likely a read error. The V gene was identified as TRDV1, while no J gene was called; TRDD3 was called by the table and not checked on the DNA. This CDR3 is built from 15 residues. Germline CDR1 TSWWSYY, CDR2 QGS. The CDR3 DNA follows: TGTGCTCTTGCGCACGACCTGGGGGATGCGGGTAAACTCATCTTC. Protein sequence: CALAHDLGDAGKLIF.

This clone was picked up a small number of times. A much larger clone differs from this one at a single base, so this may be a read error. The sample has other DNA sequences that encode this CDR3 too. The genes are TRDV1 and TRDJ1; TRDD3 matches at 10 bases. Germline V gives CDR1 TSWWSYY, CDR2 QGS. CDR3 length: 22 residues. V trimming: 3 bases; J trimming: 3 bases; junction bases outside the gene matches: 25. CDR3 region: CALGESFLPFLRLGDHADKLIF. CDR3 coding DNA: TGTGCTCTTGGGGAGTCTTTCCTACCCTTCTTAAGACTGGGGGATCATGCCGATAAACTCATCTTT.